The subject of this entry is one T cell receptor (beta chain). These data originate in a study of a mutant IDH1 vaccine in newly diagnosed glioma. Time point given: baseline, week 1 (first vaccination visit). Specified treatment: pre-vaccination baseline after standard-of-care therapy. The method was immunoSEQ multiplex PCR; TCRdb's version includes in-frame clones alone and lacks a portion of them. The sample shows about 92,000 clones, roughly four fifths of them seen only once. With 0 bases removed from V and 6 bases from J, the gap between germline ends came to 9 bases. The CDR3 is 13 amino acids. Germline V gene lookup returns CDR1 MNHEY and CDR2 SMNVEV (reference sequence).

The sample in question was PBMCs, obtained from a glioma patient treated with radiotherapy, temozolomide or both. This chain links TRBV27 with TRBJ2-7, with D uncertain. This sequence was found in a woman aged 45-60 years with glioma. The CDR3 DNA reads TGTGCCAGCAGTTTATCCACAGCGCGCGAGCAGTACTTC. Amino acids: CASSLSTAREQYF.